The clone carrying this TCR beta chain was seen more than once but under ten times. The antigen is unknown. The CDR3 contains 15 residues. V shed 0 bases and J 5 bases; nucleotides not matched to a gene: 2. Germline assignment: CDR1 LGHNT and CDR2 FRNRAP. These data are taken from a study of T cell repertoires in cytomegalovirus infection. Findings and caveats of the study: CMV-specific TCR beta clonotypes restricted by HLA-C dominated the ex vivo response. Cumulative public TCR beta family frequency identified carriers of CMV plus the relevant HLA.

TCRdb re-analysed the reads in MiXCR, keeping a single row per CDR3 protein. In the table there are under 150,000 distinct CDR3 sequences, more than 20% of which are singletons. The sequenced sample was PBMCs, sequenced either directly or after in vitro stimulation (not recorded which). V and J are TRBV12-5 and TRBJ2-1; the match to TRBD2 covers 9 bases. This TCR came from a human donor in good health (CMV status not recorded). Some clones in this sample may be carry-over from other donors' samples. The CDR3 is CASGLVASGNNEQFF. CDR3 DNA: TGTGCTAGTGGTTTGGTTGCTAGCGGGAACAATGAGCAGTTCTTC.